Following are 15 T cell receptor beta chains from one sample sequenced in a study of OX40 agonist ivuxolimab in advanced cancers. The table came from immunoSEQ multiplex PCR; TCRdb's copy has only in-frame clones and leaves some out. The table lists roughly 8,700 clones, almost 90% of them singletons, with approximately 4.8% in the top ten. The sequencing used CD4+ or CD8+ T cells sorted from blood, collected in a trial of the OX40 agonist ivuxolimab. Receptor source: an adult with an advanced solid tumor such as melanoma, head and neck, liver or kidney cancer.

The chain links TRBV11-2 to TRBJ2-5; tentatively, D is TRBD2 (5 bases). Germline V gene lookup returns CDR1 SGHAT and CDR2 FQNNGV. V was shortened by 2 bases and J by 9 bases, with 10 bases between the two germline ends. The CDR3 consists of 12 residues. The CDR3 sequence is CASSLRSGSQYF. CDR3 DNA: TGTGCCAGCAGCTTAAGATCGGGGTCCCAGTACTTC.

V usage is TRBV4-2 and J usage is TRBJ2-3, with D possibly TRBD1 on 5 matching bases. The CDR3 has 15 residues. V lost 0 bases, J lost 3 bases, and 10 bases lay in between. Germline assignment: CDR1 LGHNA and CDR2 YNFKEQ. In nucleotides, the CDR3 is TGTGCCAGCAGCCAAGATAGGACACCTACAGATACGCAGTATTTT. Translating gives CASSQDRTPTDTQYF.

The CDR3 loop reads CASKKGQAGGNEQFF. Here the CDR3 DNA reads TGTGCCAGCAAAAAGGGTCAAGCGGGAGGGAATGAGCAGTTCTTC. The chain uses TRBV27 and TRBJ2-1; 10 positions agree with TRBD2. This CDR3 has 15 residues. V gave up 7 bases and J gave up 7 bases; unmatched junction bases: 10. Germline loops: CDR1 MNHEY, CDR2 SMNVEV (reference sequence).

This chain uses TRBV7-8 with TRBJ2-5; 7 bases match TRBD2. Germline CDR1 SGHVS, CDR2 FQNEAQ. The CDR3 length is 16 residues. J lost 0 bases, V lost 5 bases, and 9 bases had no gene match. CDR3 sequence: CASSRGLAANQETQYF. In DNA, the CDR3 is TGTGCCAGCAGCCGAGGGCTAGCGGCAAACCAAGAGACCCAGTACTTC. Full variable domain (outside the CDR3, taken from reference TRBV7-8 and TRBJ2-5): GAGVSQSPRYKVAKRGQDVALRCDPISGHVSLFWYQQALGQGPEFLTYFQNEAQLDKSGLPSDRFFAERPEGSVSTLKIQRTQQEDSAVYLCASSRGLAANQETQYFGPGTRLLVL.

This clone was seen a single time. V and J are TRBV4-2 and TRBJ2-1; 15 positions agree with TRBD2. V shed 4 bases, J shed 1 base, and the junction held 8 bases outside the gene matches. Germline lookup yields CDR1 LGHNA and CDR2 YNFKEQ. The CDR3 sequence is 19 residues long. The CDR3 nucleotides are TGTGCCAGCAGCCGGGCGGGACTAGCGGGAGGTATTTCCTACAATGAGCAGTTCTTC. Encoded protein: CASSRAGLAGGISYNEQFF.

The chain joins TRBV4-1 to TRBJ2-7; D remains unclear. V was trimmed by 2 bases and J by 3 bases, leaving 5 bases between them. CDR3 length equals 12 residues. Germline CDR1 is MGHRA and CDR2 is YSYEKL. The CDR3 DNA sequence: TGCGCCAGCAGCCAATGGGACTACGAGCAGTACTTC. Translation gives CASSQWDYEQYF.

This rearrangement joins TRBV7-9 to TRBJ2-2; 11 nucleotides line up with TRBD2. This CDR3 has 16 residues. In germline, CDR1 is SEHNR, CDR2 FQNEAQ (reference sequence). With 4 bases clipped from V and 4 bases from J, the junction kept 5 bases outside the gene matches. The CDR3 bases are TGTGCCAGCAGCTCCACTAGCGGGAGAGGCACCGGGGAGCTGTTTTTT. Protein: CASSSTSGRGTGELFF.

The gene calls are TRBV6-6 and TRBJ2-2, with D possibly being TRBD1 (6 bases). The germline gives CDR1 MNHNY, CDR2 SVGAGI (reference sequence). V dropped 2 bases and J dropped 4 bases, with 11 bases sitting between them. The CDR3 has 15 residues. In nucleotides, the CDR3 is TGTGCCAGCAGTTACCCTTCACAGGGCACCGGGGAGCTGTTTTTT. Amino acid sequence: CASSYPSQGTGELFF.

This sequence joins TRBV5-6 and TRBJ1-5, with 8 bases matching TRBD1. The CDR3 is 16 residues long. The V gene's germline CDR1 is SGHDT and CDR2 YYEEEE. V trimming: 4 bases; J trimming: 7 bases; junction bases outside the gene matches: 13. The CDR3 is CASSITGTGLTQPQHF. Written as DNA, the CDR3 is TGTGCCAGCAGCATAACCGGGACAGGTCTTACGCAGCCCCAGCATTTT.

This clone was recorded a few times. The gene calls are TRBV27 and TRBJ1-1; D is perhaps TRBD1 (5 bases). Germline V gives CDR1 MNHEY, CDR2 SMNVEV (reference sequence). The CDR3 consists of 16 residues. With 6 bases removed from V and 3 bases from J, the gap between germline ends came to 20 bases. CDR3 in amino acids: CASSPDSGPADTEAFF. In DNA form, the CDR3 reads TGTGCCAGCAGCCCGGACTCGGGGCCGGCTGACACTGAAGCTTTCTTT.

The chain joins TRBV30 to TRBJ1-1, with 11 nucleotides matching TRBD1. The trim removed 5 bases at V and 11 bases at J, leaving 7 bases unmatched. The CDR3 has 12 residues. Germline V CDR1 and CDR2: GTSNPN, SVGIG (reference sequence). This CDR3 is CAWGQGASVAFF. CDR3 nucleotide sequence: TGTGCCTGGGGACAGGGGGCTAGTGTGGCTTTCTTT.

This clone turned up a few times. The chain has TRBV4-3 and TRBJ2-4; possibly TRBD2 for D (5 bases). The V gene lost 0 bases and the J gene lost 2 bases, with 20 bases spanning the gap. Looked up from germline, CDR1 is LGHNA and CDR2 is YSLEER. The CDR3 extends over 19 amino acids. The CDR3 protein is CASSQEKLQGGLTKNIQYF. As DNA, the CDR3 is TGCGCCAGCAGCCAAGAAAAGCTCCAAGGAGGTCTAACCAAAAACATTCAGTACTTC.

The rearrangement links TRBV4-3 to TRBJ1-2; no reliable D call. The CDR3 is 16 amino acids. Germline CDR1 reads LGHNA; CDR2 reads YSLEER. Between the trimmed V and J ends, which lost 1 base and 8 bases, there was a span of 20 bases. This CDR3 reads CASSQVVSGEMGGYTF. The CDR3 DNA reads TGCGCCAGCAGCCAAGTTGTCTCTGGGGAGATGGGCGGCTACACCTTC.

This clone appeared once. The J gene is TRBJ2-5, the V gene TRBV18; D not certain. Germline V gene data show CDR1 as KGHSH and CDR2 as LQKENI. The length of the CDR3 is 14 residues. The germline V and J ends were trimmed by 3 bases and 4 bases, with 12 bases remaining between them. CDR3 nucleotides: TGTGCCAGCTCACCTGTTGGCGCTTCAGAGACCCAGTACTTC. The encoded protein is CASSPVGASETQYF.

The CDR3 protein is CASSYSVWGTYEQYF. CDR3 DNA: TGTGCCAGCAGTTACTCAGTGTGGGGCACCTACGAGCAGTACTTC. The chain is built from TRBV6-5 and TRBJ2-7; TRBD1 is a possible D gene (5 bases). Germline lookup yields CDR1 MNHEY and CDR2 SVGAGI. CDR3 size: 15 residues. V lost 0 bases and J lost 2, with 11 bases in between.